These T cell receptor beta chains were read from a single sample in a study of response to subunit inactivated influenza vaccine. TCRdb re-analysed the RT-PCR reads in MiXCR, keeping a single row per CDR3 protein. The table has 860,000 or so distinct CDR3 sequences, around 20% seen once. The specimen was PBMCs from blood, collected around 5 days after vaccination. Receptors originate from a man between 50 and 59 years old who received an inactivated influenza vaccine. The CDR3 runs from the conserved cysteine through the conserved F or W. Each record gives: J gene, V gene, clone size, D gene, CDR3 DNA, CDR3 protein. A D gene is named only where the DNA matches it firmly. Expanded clones get a size class; other rows say once, few or many, or leave the size out.

j_gene: TRBJ2-7
v_gene: TRBV12-3/TRBV12-4
abundance: few
d_gene: .
CDR3nt: TGTGCCAGCAGGGGCGACACCCCGAGCTCCTACGAGCAGTACTTC
CDR3aa: CASRGDTPSSYEQYF

j_gene: TRBJ1-6
v_gene: TRBV5-6
abundance: few
d_gene: .
CDR3nt: TGTGCCAGCAGCGTGACAGGAAGTTCCCTCCACTTT
CDR3aa: CASSVTGSSLHF

j_gene: TRBJ2-7
v_gene: TRBV20-1
abundance: many
d_gene: .
CDR3nt: TGCAGTGCTGGTGACCGGGACGGAACCTACGAGCAGTACTTC
CDR3aa: CSAGDRDGTYEQYF

j_gene: TRBJ1-1
v_gene: TRBV19
abundance: few
d_gene: .
CDR3nt: TGTGCCAGTAGACCGACAGGAAGCTCGACTGAAGCTTTCTTT
CDR3aa: CASRPTGSSTEAFF

j_gene: TRBJ1-5
v_gene: TRBV29-1
abundance: .
d_gene: .
CDR3nt: TGCAGCGTTGAAGGACAGGCCAATCAGCCCCAGCATTTT
CDR3aa: CSVEGQANQPQHF

j_gene: TRBJ1-1
v_gene: TRBV12-3/TRBV12-4
abundance: .
d_gene: TRBD1
CDR3nt: TGTGCCAGCAGCCCTAACAGGGGGCATATGATGAACTCTGAAGCTTTCTTT
CDR3aa: CASSPNRGHMMNSEAFF

j_gene: TRBJ1-2
v_gene: TRBV6-5
abundance: .
d_gene: .
CDR3nt: TGTGCCAGCAGTTCCCCGGGCAGGGGCACGCCTGGCTACACCTTC
CDR3aa: CASSSPGRGTPGYTF

j_gene: TRBJ1-1
v_gene: TRBV18
abundance: few
d_gene: .
CDR3nt: TGTGCCAGCTCACCCCCGTTGGGGTCGGGGACTGAAGCTTTCTTT
CDR3aa: CASSPPLGSGTEAFF

j_gene: TRBJ2-3
v_gene: TRBV28
abundance: .
d_gene: .
CDR3nt: TGTGCCAGCACGCCCGCTCCCGGGGATACGCAGTATTTT
CDR3aa: CASTPAPGDTQYF

j_gene: TRBJ2-7
v_gene: TRBV4-3
abundance: .
d_gene: TRBD1
CDR3nt: TGCGCCAGCAGCCTCCAGGGGGACAAAGCCTACGAGCAGTACTTC
CDR3aa: CASSLQGDKAYEQYF

j_gene: TRBJ1-1
v_gene: TRBV7-2
abundance: few
d_gene: .
CDR3nt: TGTGCCAGCAGCGTTGACCGACTAATGAACACTGAAGCTTTCTTT
CDR3aa: CASSVDRLMNTEAFF

j_gene: TRBJ2-2
v_gene: TRBV30
abundance: many
d_gene: .
CDR3nt: TGTGCCCGAAGGTACACCGGGGAGCTGTTTTTT
CDR3aa: CARRYTGELFF

j_gene: TRBJ2-1
v_gene: TRBV15
abundance: few
d_gene: TRBD2
CDR3nt: TGTGCCACCAGCAGAGGTTTCGCCGGGACTAGCGCGAGCGAGCAGTTCTTC
CDR3aa: CATSRGFAGTSASEQFF

j_gene: TRBJ2-5
v_gene: TRBV29-1
abundance: few
d_gene: .
CDR3nt: TGCAGCGTCCGGGAACCAAGAACCTGGGAGACCCAGTACTTC
CDR3aa: CSVREPRTWETQYF

j_gene: TRBJ2-1
v_gene: TRBV11-2
abundance: few
d_gene: .
CDR3nt: TGTGCCAGCGCCCGAAGACTGGGAGTGGGGAGGAGTCCGGTGGATGAGCAGTTCTTC
CDR3aa: CASARRLGVGRSPVDEQFF

j_gene: TRBJ2-3
v_gene: TRBV20-1
abundance: .
d_gene: .
CDR3nt: TGCAGTGCTAGACGCCCCGGGACGGGGATCACAGATACGCAGTATTTT
CDR3aa: CSARRPGTGITDTQYF

j_gene: TRBJ2-1
v_gene: TRBV9
abundance: few
d_gene: TRBD2
CDR3nt: TGTGCCAGCAGCGAGGGGGGACTAGCGGTTTACAATGAGCAGTTCTTC
CDR3aa: CASSEGGLAVYNEQFF

j_gene: TRBJ2-5
v_gene: TRBV15
abundance: few
d_gene: TRBD1
CDR3nt: TGTGCCACCAACAGACAGGGACAAGAGACCCAGTACTTC
CDR3aa: CATNRQGQETQYF

j_gene: TRBJ2-7
v_gene: TRBV3-1
abundance: .
d_gene: .
CDR3nt: TGTGCCAGCAGCCAAAAGGACAGCTACGAGCACTACTTC
CDR3aa: CASSQKDSYEHYF

j_gene: TRBJ2-7
v_gene: TRBV7-9
abundance: many
d_gene: .
CDR3nt: TGTGCCAGCAGCACTAGGGTGGGAAGTTCGTACGAGCAGTACTTC
CDR3aa: CASSTRVGSSYEQYF

j_gene: TRBJ2-7
v_gene: TRBV4-3
abundance: .
d_gene: .
CDR3nt: TGCGCCAGCAGCCTCCGGTCAGGGCCTTCCTACGAGCAGTACTTC
CDR3aa: CASSLRSGPSYEQYF

j_gene: TRBJ2-3
v_gene: TRBV15
abundance: .
d_gene: TRBD2
CDR3nt: TGTGCCACCAGCAGACTAGCGGGGGGGACAGATACGCAGTATTTT
CDR3aa: CATSRLAGGTDTQYF

j_gene: TRBJ2-5
v_gene: TRBV9
abundance: few
d_gene: TRBD1
CDR3nt: TGTGCCAGCAGCGCAGGCCACCGACAGGGGTTCCAAGAGACCCAGTACTTC
CDR3aa: CASSAGHRQGFQETQYF

j_gene: TRBJ1-1
v_gene: TRBV20-1
abundance: .
d_gene: .
CDR3nt: TGCAGTGCTACCGGGCAGTTTGAAGCTTTCTTT
CDR3aa: CSATGQFEAFF

j_gene: TRBJ2-7
v_gene: TRBV9
abundance: many
d_gene: .
CDR3nt: TGTGCCAGCAGCGCTAGCACTCCTCCCTACGAGCAGTACTTC
CDR3aa: CASSASTPPYEQYF

j_gene: TRBJ2-1
v_gene: TRBV5-1
abundance: many
d_gene: .
CDR3nt: TGCGCCAGCAGCTTGGGGCCACAGGGAAACAATGAGCAGTTCTTC
CDR3aa: CASSLGPQGNNEQFF

j_gene: TRBJ2-1
v_gene: TRBV12-3/TRBV12-4
abundance: many
d_gene: TRBD2
CDR3nt: TGTGCCAGCAGTTTACTAGCGGGGAACAATGAGCAGTTCTTC
CDR3aa: CASSLLAGNNEQFF

j_gene: TRBJ2-5
v_gene: TRBV6-5
abundance: few
d_gene: TRBD2
CDR3nt: TGTGCCAGCAGTTCCGTTGGGGGGGGAAAAGAGACCCAGTACTTC
CDR3aa: CASSSVGGGKETQYF

j_gene: TRBJ2-1
v_gene: TRBV5-6
abundance: .
d_gene: .
CDR3nt: TGTGCCAGCGGGTCCACGACTCGCAATGAGCAGTTCTTC
CDR3aa: CASGSTTRNEQFF